This T cell receptor beta chain was profiled in a study of CD8 T cells in ankylosing spondylitis. Findings of the study overall: The disease-linked clones had a CD8+ phenotype and low blood frequencies. Reported data indicate significant enrichment of disease-linked clones within matched ankylosing spondylitis synovial fluid.

Concerning this clonotype itself: Antigen specificity is unknown.

Libraries of TCR beta came from quantitative 5'-RACE with molecular barcodes. TCRdb re-analysed the 5' RACE reads in MiXCR, keeping a single row per CDR3 protein. The table includes approximately 250,000 distinct CDR3 sequences, roughly 32% detected once. The CDR3 has 13 amino acids. V was trimmed by 5 bases and J by 6 bases, leaving 13 bases between them. CDR1 and CDR2 (germline): MDHEN, SYDVKM. V and J are TRBV28 and TRBJ2-5; D gene unclear. This sequence originates from a male donor with ankylosing spondylitis or in good health (not recorded which). Specimen: blood, either unsorted or a sorted T cell fraction (not recorded which). This CDR3 reads CASSLPGPQTQYF. The DNA for the CDR3 is TGTGCCAGCAGTCTCCCGGGCCCGCAGACCCAGTACTTC.